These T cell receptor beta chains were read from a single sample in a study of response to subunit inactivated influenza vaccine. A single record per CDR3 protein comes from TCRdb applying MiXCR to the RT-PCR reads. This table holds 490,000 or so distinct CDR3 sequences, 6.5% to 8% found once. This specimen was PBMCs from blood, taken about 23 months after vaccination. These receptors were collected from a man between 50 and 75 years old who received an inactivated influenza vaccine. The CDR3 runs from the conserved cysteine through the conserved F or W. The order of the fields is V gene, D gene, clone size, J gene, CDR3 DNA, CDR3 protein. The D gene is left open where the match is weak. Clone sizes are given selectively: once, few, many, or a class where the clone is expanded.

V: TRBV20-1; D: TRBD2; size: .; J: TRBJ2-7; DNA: TGCAGTGCTGGGCGGCTAGCGGATTCATACGAGCAGTACTTC; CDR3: CSAGRLADSYEQYF
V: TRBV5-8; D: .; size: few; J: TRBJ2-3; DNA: TGTGCCAGCAGCTTGGAGCCTGCAGATACGCAGTATTTT; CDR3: CASSLEPADTQYF
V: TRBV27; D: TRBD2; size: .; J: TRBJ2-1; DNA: TGTGCCAGCAGAAGCGGGACTAGCGGAAACAATGAGCAGTTCTTC; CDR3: CASRSGTSGNNEQFF
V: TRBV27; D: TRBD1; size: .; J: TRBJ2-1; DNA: TGTGCCAGCAGGACCGGGACAGCTTCCTACAATGAGCAGTTCTTC; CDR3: CASRTGTASYNEQFF
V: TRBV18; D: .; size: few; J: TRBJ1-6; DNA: TGTGCCAGCTCTGGGACGGAGTATAATTCACCCCTCCACTTT; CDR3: CASSGTEYNSPLHF
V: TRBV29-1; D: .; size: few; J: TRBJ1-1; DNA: TGCAGCGTTGGATGGGCAGAAAACACTGAAGCTTTCTTT; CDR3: CSVGWAENTEAFF
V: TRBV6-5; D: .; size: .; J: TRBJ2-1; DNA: TGTGCCAGCATGCGCGGCAATGAGCAGTTCTTC; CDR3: CASMRGNEQFF
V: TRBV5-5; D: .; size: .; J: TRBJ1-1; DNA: TGTGCCAGCACCCAGGGGCGGACGAGGGCCACTGAAGCTTTCTTT; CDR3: CASTQGRTRATEAFF
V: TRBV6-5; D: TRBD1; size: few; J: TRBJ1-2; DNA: TGTGCCAGCAGTTACCAGGGGGCTCGGTTCTATGGCTACACCTTC; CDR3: CASSYQGARFYGYTF
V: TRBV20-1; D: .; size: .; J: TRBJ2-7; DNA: TGCAGTGCTAGTGTGGACGGTACCTACGAGCAGTACTTC; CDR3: CSASVDGTYEQYF
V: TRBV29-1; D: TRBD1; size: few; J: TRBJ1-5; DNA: TGCAGCGTTGGGGGGGACAGGGGGCAGCCCCAGCATTTT; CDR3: CSVGGDRGQPQHF
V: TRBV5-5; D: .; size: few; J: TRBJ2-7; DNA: TGTGCCAGCAGCTTGCGGCAGGGGCTGGCCTACGAGCAGTACTTC; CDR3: CASSLRQGLAYEQYF
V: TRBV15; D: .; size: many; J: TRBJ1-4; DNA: TGTGCCACCAGGACGCAGGGTGCAACTAATGAAAAACTGTTTTTT; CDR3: CATRTQGATNEKLFF
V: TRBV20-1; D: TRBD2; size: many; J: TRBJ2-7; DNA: TGCAGTGCGGCAGGACTAGCGGGAGTGCAGTACTTC; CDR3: CSAAGLAGVQYF
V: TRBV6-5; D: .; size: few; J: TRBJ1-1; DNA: TGTGCCAGCACTTCGACGATGAACACTGAAGCTTTCTTT; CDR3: CASTSTMNTEAFF
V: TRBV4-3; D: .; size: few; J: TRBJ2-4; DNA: TGCGCCAGCAGCCCCACTCCGATAGCCAAAAACATTCAGTACTTC; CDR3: CASSPTPIAKNIQYF
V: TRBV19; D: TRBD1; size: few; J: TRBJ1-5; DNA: TGTGCCAGCACCACAGGGGGAGGCAATCAGCCCCAGCATTTT; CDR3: CASTTGGGNQPQHF
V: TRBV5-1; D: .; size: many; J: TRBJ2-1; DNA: TGCGCCAGCAGCTTGTCCCCAGGGGATACCTACAATGAGCAGTTCTTC; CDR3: CASSLSPGDTYNEQFF
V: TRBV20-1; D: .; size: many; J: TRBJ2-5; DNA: TGCAGTGTGAAGGACGGACGGTACCAAGAGACCCAGTACTTC; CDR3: CSVKDGRYQETQYF
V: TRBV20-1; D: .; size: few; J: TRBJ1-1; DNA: TGCAGTGCCATGGAAGGGGGTGTTACTGAAGCTTTCTTT; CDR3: CSAMEGGVTEAFF
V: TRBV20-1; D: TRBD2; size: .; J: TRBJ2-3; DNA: TGCTGTGCTACCACCGGGACTAGCGGGGGTCTAGATACGCAGTATTTT; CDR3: CCATTGTSGGLDTQYF
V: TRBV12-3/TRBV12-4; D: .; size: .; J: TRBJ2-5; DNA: TGTGCCAGCAGCGTACGGGGGCTGGGTGTGGAGACCCAGTACTTC; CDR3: CASSVRGLGVETQYF